This passage covers 24 T cell receptor beta chains from one sample sequenced in a study of beta chain features in type 1 diabetes. Expressed TCRB transcripts were sequenced, since all the RNA that had been isolated was reverse transcribed. The table came from immunoSEQ multiplex PCR; TCRdb's copy has only in-frame clones and leaves some out. The sample lists under 250,000 clones, over 12% occurring once. Material: naive CD4+ T cells from blood. The source of these receptors is a woman between 35 and 50 years old in good health.

On this clone itself: Other DNA sequences within the sample encode an identical CDR3. The chain joins TRBV5-1 to TRBJ1-5; a weak D match, TRBD1 (6 bases). Trimming stripped 0 bases from V and 4 bases from J, with 8 bases between. Germline values: CDR1 SGHRS, CDR2 YFSETQ. The CDR3 extends over 14 amino acids. CDR3 sequence (DNA): TGCGCCAGCAGCTTGGGGGGGCAAAATCAGCCCCAGCATTTT. Translation: CASSLGGQNQPQHF.

A few counts support this clone. Other DNA sequences in this specimen translate into the identical CDR3. The chain couples TRBV18 to TRBJ2-7, with TRBD1 matching 11 bases. Germline V gives CDR1 KGHSH, CDR2 LQKENI. The CDR3 is 14 amino acids. Unmatched junction bases numbered 1, after V lost 0 bases and J lost 6 bases. The CDR3: CASSPPGTGGEQYF. DNA for the CDR3: TGTGCCAGCTCACCACCCGGGACAGGGGGCGAGCAGTACTTC. Combining the CDR3 with reference TRBV18 and TRBJ2-7 gives the whole variable domain NAGVMQNPRHLVRRRGQEARLRCSPMKGHSHVYWYRQLPEEGLKFMVYLQKENIIDESGMPKERFSAEFPKEGPSILRIQQVVRGDSAAYFCASSPPGTGGEQYFGPGTRLTVT.

The chain recombines TRBV2 with TRBJ2-7, with D possibly TRBD1 on 5 matching bases. This CDR3 is 15 amino acids long. The V and J ends lost 4 bases and 3 bases respectively, with 16 bases between them. Germline V lookup: CDR1 SNHLY, CDR2 FYNNEI. CDR3 nucleotide sequence: TGTGCCAGCAGTGCCAGTTTAGGGGCAGGCTACGAGCAGTACTTC. Its translation is CASSASLGAGYEQYF.

This rearrangement joins TRBV6-6 to TRBJ2-7; 9 bases align to TRBD2. The CDR3 is made up of 16 amino acids. The V gene end was trimmed by 0 bases and the J gene end by 2 bases; junction bases not matched to a gene: 5. Germline V gives CDR1 MNHNY, CDR2 SVGAGI (reference sequence). The CDR3 loop is CASSYSFASGAYEQYF. The DNA for the CDR3 is TGTGCCAGCAGTTACTCGTTCGCTAGCGGGGCCTACGAGCAGTACTTC.

This clone was observed a handful of times. The chain links TRBV5-4 to TRBJ1-4; maybe TRBD1 (5 bases). The CDR3 runs to 14 residues. Germline CDR1 reads SGHNT; CDR2 reads YYREEE (reference sequence). V lost 7 bases and J lost 3, with 13 bases in between. The CDR3: CASATGGPNEKLFF. DNA for the CDR3: TGTGCCAGCGCGACGGGGGGACCTAATGAAAAACTGTTTTTT. The variable domain in full, completed from reference TRBV5-4 and TRBJ1-4, reads ETGVTQSPTHLIKTRGQQVTLRCSSQSGHNTVSWYQQALGQGPQFIFQYYREEENGRGNFPPRFSGLQFPNYSSELNVNALELDDSALYLCASATGGPNEKLFFGSGTQLSVL.

This clone was detected only a few times. The chain recombines TRBV28 with TRBJ1-5; D may be TRBD1 (6 bases). CDR3 length equals 13 residues. Germline V CDR1 and CDR2: MDHEN, SYDVKM. Trimming removed 5 bases at V and 9 bases at J, with 14 bases between. The CDR3 spells CASSVDRTPPQHF. For the CDR3, the DNA is TGTGCCAGCAGTGTCGACAGGACGCCGCCCCAGCATTTT.

The chain recombines TRBV2 with TRBJ2-1; TRBD1 aligns across 7 bases. The CDR3 totals 12 residues. V dropped 6 bases and J dropped 6; count of bases not matched to a gene: 2. Germline V lookup: CDR1 SNHLY, CDR2 FYNNEI. The CDR3 loop reads CASRAGGNEQFF. The CDR3 DNA follows: TGTGCCAGCAGGGCAGGGGGCAATGAGCAGTTCTTC.

The genes are TRBV18 and TRBJ2-1; D is undetermined. V lost 0 bases and J lost 0, with 9 bases in between. Looked up from germline, CDR1 is KGHSH and CDR2 is LQKENI. The length of the CDR3 is 16 residues. Written as DNA, the CDR3 is TGTGCCAGCTCACCACCTTCGCGGAGCTCCTACAATGAGCAGTTCTTC. Protein product: CASSPPSRSSYNEQFF.

This sequence joins TRBV4-3 and TRBJ2-7; 9 bases match TRBD2. The CDR3 covers 15 residues. The V gene's germline CDR1 is LGHNA and CDR2 YSLEER. V was pared by 1 base and J by 5 bases, with 6 bases of the junction left unmatched. The CDR3 sequence is CASSQVGLATDEQYF. CDR3 DNA sequence: TGCGCCAGCAGCCAAGTAGGACTAGCGACGGACGAGCAGTACTTC.

This clone has a handful of counts. The chain combines TRBV6-1 with TRBJ2-1; D possibly corresponds to TRBD1 (6 bases). This CDR3 contains 16 residues. In germline, CDR1 is MNHNS, CDR2 SASEGT. Trimming shortened V by 0 bases and J by 5 bases, and 14 bases separated the two germline ends. The DNA of the CDR3 is TGTGCCAGCAGTGAAGCCCTGGGACAAGCCCACAATGAGCAGTTCTTC. As protein: CASSEALGQAHNEQFF.

The chain combines TRBV5-1 with TRBJ2-3; D not certain. This CDR3 has 16 amino acids. Trimming removed 2 bases from V and 2 bases from J, with 15 bases in between. The germline V gene encodes CDR1 SGHRS and CDR2 YFSETQ. The CDR3 DNA follows: TGCGCCAGCAGCTTACAACAAACCGGGTCCACAGATACGCAGTATTTT. This gives the protein CASSLQQTGSTDTQYF.

This chain connects TRBV6-6 to TRBJ2-3, with unresolved D. V was pared by 5 bases and J by 0 bases, with 12 bases between. This CDR3 has 15 amino acids. Germline assignment: CDR1 MNHNY and CDR2 SVGAGI (reference sequence). CDR3 loop: CASSAKESSTDTQYF. CDR3 in DNA: TGTGCCAGCAGTGCTAAAGAGTCTAGCACAGATACGCAGTATTTT.

This clone was counted between two and nine times. The chain recombines TRBV4-3 with TRBJ1-5, with D possibly being TRBD1 (5 bases). The germline gives CDR1 LGHNA, CDR2 YSLEER. Trimming removed 0 bases from V and 7 bases from J, with 10 bases in between. CDR3 length: 14 residues. CDR3 nucleotides: TGCGCCAGCAGCCAAGATATGCAGGGCCAGCCCCAGCATTTT. This gives the protein CASSQDMQGQPQHF.

This clone was picked up a small number of times. This rearrangement joins TRBV6-4 to TRBJ1-1, with D tentatively TRBD1 (5 bases). CDR1 and CDR2 (germline): MRHNA, SNTAGT. V lost 10 bases to trimming and J lost 4 bases, with 16 bases between them. The CDR3 contains 13 residues. The CDR3 DNA sequence: TGTGCCACGTTTCAAAGGGGTTCCACTGAAGCTTTCTTT. Its translation is CATFQRGSTEAFF.

V is TRBV10-3 and J is TRBJ2-3, with 16 nucleotides matching TRBD2. The CDR3 sequence is 18 residues long. Trimming at V came to 6 bases and at J to 1 base, leaving 7 bases not matched to a gene. CDR1 and CDR2 from the germline V gene are ENHRY and SYGVKD. The CDR3 spells CAIRPGLAGGRRTDTQYF. The CDR3 bases are TGTGCCATCAGGCCGGGACTAGCGGGGGGGCGACGCACAGATACGCAGTATTTT.

The chain joins TRBV5-1 to TRBJ1-6; D not resolved. The germline V and J ends were trimmed by 1 base and 4 bases, with 3 bases remaining between them. The CDR3 totals 13 residues. CDR1 is SGHRS, CDR2 YFSETQ, per germline. Written as DNA, the CDR3 is TGCGCCAGCAGCTTGCAGTATAATTCACCCCTCCACTTT. Its translation: CASSLQYNSPLHF.

V usage is TRBV19 and J usage is TRBJ2-7; D might be TRBD2 (6 bases). The germline V gene encodes CDR1 LNHDA and CDR2 SQIVND (reference sequence). Trimming cost V 1 base and J 0 bases, with 10 bases left between them. This CDR3 comprises 15 residues. The CDR3 sequence: CASSIGGTASYEQYF. Here the CDR3 DNA reads TGTGCCAGTAGTATAGGTGGGACTGCCTCCTACGAGCAGTACTTC.

This clone was seen a single time. The chain uses TRBV5-1 and TRBJ1-2; D is perhaps TRBD1 (5 bases). Deletions cut 6 bases from V and 7 bases from J, with 13 bases between. Looked up from germline, CDR1 is SGHRS and CDR2 is YFSETQ. The CDR3 extends over 12 amino acids. CDR3 residues: CASIQGKRGYTF. The CDR3 DNA sequence: TGCGCCAGCATCCAGGGAAAACGTGGCTACACCTTC.

This clone occurred a few times. The sample holds other DNA sequences that translate to the same CDR3. The CDR3 sequence: CASSPGQGGYNEQFF. The DNA of the CDR3 is TGTGCCAGCTCACCCGGACAGGGGGGGTACAATGAGCAGTTCTTC. The V call is TRBV18, the J call TRBJ2-1; TRBD1 matches at 10 bases. Germline V gives CDR1 KGHSH, CDR2 LQKENI. The CDR3 consists of 15 residues. Trimming removed 3 bases from V and 4 bases from J; junction bases left unmatched: 3.

This clone was recorded a few times. J is TRBJ2-1 and V is TRBV7-9; 7 bases align to TRBD2. V lost 3 bases, J lost 4 bases, and 12 bases stayed unmatched. The CDR3 covers 17 residues. Germline CDR1 reads SEHNR; CDR2 reads FQNEAQ (reference sequence). The CDR3 region has the DNA TGTGCCAGCAGCTTGGGAGCCCTTGCGGGGGTATACAATGAGCAGTTCTTC. This gives the protein CASSLGALAGVYNEQFF. Combining the CDR3 with reference TRBV7-9 and TRBJ2-1 gives the whole variable domain DTGVSQNPRHKITKRGQNVTFRCDPISEHNRLYWYRQTLGQGPEFLTYFQNEAQLEKSRLLSDRFSAERPKGSFSTLEIQRTEQGDSAMYLCASSLGALAGVYNEQFFGPGTRLTVL.

This clone showed up just a few times. CDR3 in amino acids: CASSDLATENEQFF. In DNA form, the CDR3 reads TGTGCCAGCAGCGACCTAGCTACTGAGAATGAGCAGTTCTTC. The chain uses TRBV5-5 and TRBJ2-1, with D perhaps matching TRBD2 (5 bases). The CDR3 consists of 14 residues. Germline V gives CDR1 SGHKS, CDR2 YYEKEE (reference sequence). The ends were cut back, 4 bases at V and 7 bases at J, with 15 bases in the middle.

The chain carries TRBV5-1 and TRBJ2-1; 8 bases are a match to TRBD2. The V segment lost 4 bases and the J segment 9 bases; nucleotides outside the gene matches: 18. The V gene's germline CDR1 is SGHRS and CDR2 YFSETQ. The CDR3 runs to 17 residues. This CDR3 is CASSPLGGGTPTGEQFF. CDR3 nucleotide sequence: TGCGCCAGCAGCCCACTCGGGGGGGGTACTCCAACGGGTGAGCAGTTCTTC.

This clone was detected a few times. The chain combines TRBV7-9 with TRBJ2-2; 8 nucleotides align to TRBD1. V gave up 5 bases and J gave up 5 bases; unmatched junction bases: 10. This CDR3 has 16 residues. CDR1 SEHNR and CDR2 FQNEAQ come from the germline V gene (reference sequence). Here the CDR3 reads CASSPTPRGRTGELFF. In DNA form, the CDR3 reads TGTGCCAGCAGCCCTACTCCCAGGGGGCGTACCGGGGAGCTGTTTTTT.

The genes are TRBV5-1 and TRBJ2-5, with 9 positions matching TRBD1. Germline CDR1 SGHRS, CDR2 YFSETQ. V gave up 6 bases and J gave up 4 bases; unmatched junction bases: 7. CDR3 length equals 14 residues. In nucleotides, the CDR3 is TGCGCCAGCACCAGGGACAGGGAGGGAGAGACCCAGTACTTC. It codes for CASTRDREGETQYF. The full variable domain, rest sourced from reference TRBV5-1 and TRBJ2-5, is KAGVTQTPRYLIKTRGQQVTLSCSPISGHRSVSWYQQTPGQGLQFLFEYFSETQRNKGNFPGRFSGRQFSNSRSEMNVSTLELGDSALYLCASTRDREGETQYFGPGTRLLVL.